Shown below are 10 T cell receptor beta chains from a single sample sequenced in a study of T-cell reconstitution after alpha-beta-depleted transplantation in children. These TCRs' antigens remain unknown. General study points: T-cell counts and diversity at one year post-transplant came mainly from newly produced T cells.

The library targeted TCRbeta and was prepared with unique molecular identifiers. Each CDR3 protein is one row after TCRdb ran MiXCR on the PCR reads. The sample records around 270,000 distinct CDR3 sequences, roughly 8.2% being singletons. The sequenced sample was peripheral blood, obtained 360 days after TCRalphabeta/CD19-depleted stem cell transplant. The receptor set was obtained from a female patient between 2 and 15 years old who had a stem cell transplant for Fanconi anemia, so the T cells may come from the graft donor.

This clonotype was counted ten times or more. The rearrangement links TRBV12-3 or TRBV12-4 to TRBJ2-7; D uncertain. This CDR3 has 13 residues. The germline V and J ends were trimmed by 3 bases and 12 bases, with 18 bases remaining between them. The CDR3 DNA reads as TGTGCCAGCAGTTTTAGCACAAGCCTTGATCTGTACTTC. This gives the protein CASSFSTSLDLYF.

The rearrangement links TRBV5-1 to TRBJ2-2; 7 bases align to TRBD1. Germline values: CDR1 SGHRS, CDR2 YFSETQ. V dropped 0 bases and J dropped 4; count of bases not matched to a gene: 12. This CDR3 comprises 18 residues. The CDR3 region has the DNA TGCGCCAGCAGCTTGGCCCCATACCGACAGGGTGGCACCGGGGAGCTGTTTTTT. It yields the protein CASSLAPYRQGGTGELFF.

The table lists this clonotype with a few counts. The chain has TRBV20-1 and TRBJ2-7; TRBD2 matches 8 bases. V shed 3 bases, J shed 0 bases, and the junction held 16 bases outside the gene matches. The CDR3 is 18 residues long. In germline, CDR1 is DFQATT, CDR2 SNEGSKA (reference sequence). The CDR3 DNA is TGCAGTGCTAGCGTCCCCACAGCGGGAGTTCGCAACTCCTACGAGCAGTACTTC. This sequence encodes CSASVPTAGVRNSYEQYF.

This clonotype was picked up a small number of times. This chain joins TRBV6-2 or TRBV6-3 and TRBJ2-7; the D is unclear. The CDR3 is 13 residues long. V gave up 6 bases and J gave up 1 base, with 10 bases separating them. Germline values: CDR1 MNHEY, CDR2 SVGEGT. CDR3 nucleotide sequence: TGTGCCAGCAGCCGCCAATCATCCTACGAGCAGTACGTC. Protein: CASSRQSSYEQYV.

This clonotype was counted at least ten times. The chain couples TRBV10-3 to TRBJ2-5, with D possibly being TRBD1 (6 bases). The CDR3 is 17 amino acids. From germline, CDR1 is ENHRY and CDR2 SYGVKD. V was shortened by 8 bases and J by 2 bases, with 24 bases between the two germline ends. The chain's CDR3 is CAIWEPPAGEIQETQYF. The CDR3 DNA reads as TGTGCCATCTGGGAGCCCCCCGCAGGGGAGATACAAGAGACCCAGTACTTC.

The table lists this clonotype with many counts. The V and J genes are TRBV5-5 and TRBJ1-5, with D possibly being TRBD1 (5 bases). V lost 3 bases, J lost 2 bases, and 15 bases lay in between. The germline gives CDR1 SGHKS, CDR2 YYEKEE (reference sequence). This CDR3 has 16 residues. The CDR3 DNA reads TGTGCCAGCAGCTCTACGGGGGTACGTGGCAATCAGCCCCAGCATTTT. Encoded protein: CASSSTGVRGNQPQHF.

This clonotype was recorded at least ten times. The chain combines TRBV5-1 with TRBJ1-5, with D possibly matching TRBD1 (5 bases). The CDR3 sequence is 13 residues long. Germline V lookup: CDR1 SGHRS, CDR2 YFSETQ. Trimming pared 5 bases from V and 5 bases from J, leaving 11 bases between. CDR3 DNA: TGCGCCAGCAGACCGGGGCTTGATCAGCCCCAGCATTTT. This sequence encodes CASRPGLDQPQHF.

The table lists this clonotype with many counts. This chain uses TRBV20-1 with TRBJ1-2, with 9 nucleotides matching TRBD1. Trimming removed 3 bases from V and 9 bases from J; junction bases left unmatched: 14. Germline lookup yields CDR1 DFQATT and CDR2 SNEGSKA (reference sequence). The CDR3 consists of 15 residues. As DNA, the CDR3 is TGCAGTGCTAGTATATTAGGGACAGGGCCTAAGAGCTACACCTTC. Protein sequence: CSASILGTGPKSYTF.

The chain carries TRBV18 and TRBJ2-2, with 7 nucleotides matching TRBD2. The V and J ends lost 4 bases and 5 bases, in that order; junction bases with no gene match: 10. Germline loops: CDR1 KGHSH, CDR2 LQKENI. This CDR3 contains 16 residues. The CDR3 spells CASSHQTSLGTGELFF. CDR3 in DNA: TGTGCCAGCTCACATCAGACTAGCCTGGGGACCGGGGAGCTGTTTTTT.

This clonotype was seen only a few times. An end of the junction differs from the germline gene, which may be a read error. V and J are TRBV19 and TRBJ1-1, with 7 bases aligning to TRBD1. The germline CDR1 and CDR2 sequences are LNHDA and SQIVND (reference sequence). The length of the CDR3 is 13 residues. Here the CDR3 DNA reads TGTGCCAGTAGAGTCGGAACAGGGGCTGAGGCTTTCTTT. This encodes CASRVGTGAEAFF.